This T cell receptor (beta chain) is drawn from a study of blood T cell repertoires in COVID-19. Authors' analysis steps: Reference gene primers were amplified, and this amplification served to estimate nucleated cell counts. TCRdb keeps only in-frame clones here, not all; method: immunoSEQ multiplex PCR. V and J calls and clone size are copied from that table; D and trimming were computed from the DNA. The sample yields about 480,000 clones, 88% seen once. The count of this clone is one. V dropped 7 bases and J dropped 2; count of bases not matched to a gene: 7. The CDR3 extends over 14 amino acids. The V gene's germline CDR1 is LNHDA and CDR2 SQIVND (reference sequence).

The sequencing sample was made of PBMCs or T cells enriched from blood (not recorded which). The chain is built from TRBV19 and TRBJ2-5, with 7 bases lining up with TRBD1. This receptor was identified in a woman in her thirties or forties who had recovered from COVID-19. CDR3 nucleotide sequence: TGTGCCAGTAACAACCGGGACAGTCAAGAGACCCAGTACTTC. Encoded protein: CASNNRDSQETQYF.